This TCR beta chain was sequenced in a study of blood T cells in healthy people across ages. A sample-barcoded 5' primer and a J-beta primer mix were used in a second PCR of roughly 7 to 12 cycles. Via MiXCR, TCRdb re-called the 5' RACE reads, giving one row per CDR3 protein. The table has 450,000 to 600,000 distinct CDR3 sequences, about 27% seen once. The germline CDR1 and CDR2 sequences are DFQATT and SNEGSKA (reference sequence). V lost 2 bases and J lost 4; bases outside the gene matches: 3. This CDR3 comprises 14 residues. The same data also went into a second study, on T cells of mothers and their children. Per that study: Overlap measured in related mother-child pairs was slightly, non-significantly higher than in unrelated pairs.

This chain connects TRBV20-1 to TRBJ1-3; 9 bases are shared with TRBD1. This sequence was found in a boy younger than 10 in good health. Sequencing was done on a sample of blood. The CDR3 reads CSARPQGAGNTIYF. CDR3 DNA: TGCAGTGCTAGACCACAGGGGGCGGGAAACACCATATATTTT.